The entry that follows covers one T cell receptor beta chain sequence. As yet, its antigen is unknown. Germline V lookup: CDR1 SGHDN, CDR2 FVKESK. The CDR3 has 18 amino acids. The V and J ends lost 0 bases and 0 bases, in that order; junction bases with no gene match: 8. These data are taken from a study of OX40 agonist ivuxolimab in advanced cancers. For the study at large: The study gave patients intravenous ivuxolimab at 0.01 to 10 mg/kg every 2 weeks.

Here immunoSEQ multiplex PCR was the method, and the copy in TCRdb shows in-frame clones only, minus some. The sample has 40,000 or so clones, 70% to 90% seen once; the top ten hold roughly 0.58%. General study results and limits: Normalized expansion of T-cell clones was also low for some nonresponders. More expanded clones were found, on average, in CD8+ than in CD4+ T cells.

This chain links TRBV14 with TRBJ2-1, with 7 bases fitting TRBD1. Sequenced here: CD4+ or CD8+ T cells sorted from blood, sampled in a trial of the OX40 agonist ivuxolimab. The sequence was obtained from an adult with an advanced solid tumor such as melanoma, head and neck, liver or kidney cancer. As DNA, the CDR3 is TGTGCCAGCAGCCAAGAAGGGGGACAGACAAGCTCCTACAATGAGCAGTTCTTC. Translated, it gives CASSQEGGQTSSYNEQFF.